A selection of T cell receptor beta chains follows, all from one sample in a study of blood T cells in healthy people across ages. TCRdb reanalysed the 5' RACE reads using MiXCR and keeps one entry per CDR3 protein. This table holds 1,500,000 or so distinct CDR3 sequences, around 40% found once. The sequenced sample consisted of blood. These receptor sequences come from a woman under 30 in good health. Both conserved end residues are part of each CDR3. The order of the fields is clone size, D gene, J gene, V gene, CDR3 protein, CDR3 DNA. A D gene is named only where the DNA matches it firmly. Where a row states a size, it is once, few, many or the class of an expanded clone; other rows omit it.

>NA|NA|TRBJ2-5|TRBV9
CASSVRVGEETQYF
TGTGCCAGCAGCGTAAGGGTCGGAGAGGAGACCCAGTACTTC
>few|TRBD2|TRBJ2-7|TRBV4-3
CASSQESGTSAYNEQYF
TGCGCCAGCAGCCAAGAGTCTGGGACTAGCGCCTACAATGAGCAGTACTTC
>NA|NA|TRBJ2-3|TRBV11-2
CASSLGGLPWADTQYF
TGTGCCAGCAGCTTAGGGGGACTCCCTTGGGCAGATACGCAGTATTTT
>NA|NA|TRBJ1-2|TRBV27
CASSLSWRLYGYTF
TGTGCCAGCAGTTTATCATGGCGGCTCTATGGCTACACCTTC
>NA|TRBD1|TRBJ2-7|TRBV7-9
CASGKGQGANYEQYF
TGTGCCAGCGGCAAGGGACAGGGGGCGAACTACGAGCAGTACTTC
>few|NA|TRBJ2-7|TRBV29-1
CSVEGSGTQYF
TGCAGCGTTGAGGGTTCCGGCACCCAGTACTTC
>NA|NA|TRBJ2-5|TRBV5-1
CASSHRQAQGRETQYF
TGCGCCAGCAGCCATAGACAGGCCCAAGGGCGAGAGACCCAGTACTTC
>NA|NA|TRBJ1-4|TRBV9
CASSVGRGATNEKLFF
TGTGCCAGCAGCGTTGGTCGCGGGGCAACTAATGAAAAACTGTTTTTT
>NA|NA|TRBJ2-3|TRBV29-1
CSVELGAADTQYF
TGCAGCGTTGAATTAGGGGCCGCAGATACGCAGTATTTT
>many|NA|TRBJ1-1|TRBV7-2
CASSLVGFSGTEAFF
TGTGCCAGCAGCTTAGTTGGTTTCTCGGGTACTGAAGCTTTCTTT
>NA|NA|TRBJ1-1|TRBV12-3/TRBV12-4
CASSPRFLKGGNTEAFF
TGTGCCAGCAGTCCCCGTTTTTTAAAGGGAGGGAACACTGAAGCTTTCTTT
>NA|TRBD1|TRBJ2-5|TRBV7-3
CASSSRDRVTQYF
TGTGCCAGCAGCTCCCGGGACAGGGTGACCCAGTACTTC
>NA|NA|TRBJ1-2|TRBV16
CASSRGDRGGGYTF
TGTGCCAGCAGCCGAGGGGACCGGGGAGGTGGCTACACCTTC
>NA|NA|TRBJ1-2|TRBV15
CATSRDRAYGYTF
TGTGCCACCAGCAGAGATAGGGCCTATGGCTACACCTTC
>NA|NA|TRBJ1-5|TRBV7-8
CASSLRRHGRNQPQHF
TGTGCCAGCAGCTTACGGCGGCATGGGCGCAATCAGCCCCAGCATTTT
>NA|TRBD2|TRBJ2-1|TRBV12-3/TRBV12-4
CAGSGRTSGSSYNEQFF
TGTGCCGGCAGTGGACGGACTAGCGGGAGCTCCTACAATGAGCAGTTCTTC
>NA|NA|TRBJ2-7|TRBV12-3/TRBV12-4
CASSLNPMLGYNEQYF
TGTGCCAGCAGTTTAAACCCCATGCTTGGGTACAATGAGCAGTACTTC
>NA|NA|TRBJ2-7|TRBV29-1
CSAVFLANSYEQYF
TGCAGCGCCGTCTTCTTAGCGAATTCCTACGAGCAGTACTTC
>once|NA|TRBJ2-3|TRBV3-1
CASSPTGRGRADTQYF
TGTGCCAGCAGCCCGACAGGAAGGGGAAGGGCAGATACGCAGTATTTT
>NA|NA|TRBJ2-2|TRBV4-3
CASSPRHSETGELFF
TGCGCCAGCAGCCCAAGGCACAGTGAAACCGGGGAGCTGTTTTTT
>few|NA|TRBJ1-2|TRBV9
CASSPTGLRINYGYTF
TGTGCCAGCAGCCCTACGGGACTCCGAATTAACTATGGCTACACCTTC
>NA|NA|TRBJ1-1|TRBV10-3
CAISGHMNTEAFF
TGTGCCATCAGTGGCCATATGAACACTGAAGCTTTCTTT
>NA|TRBD1|TRBJ2-7|TRBV12-5
CASGLVHAWDRVHEQYF
TGTGCTAGTGGTTTGGTACATGCTTGGGACAGGGTCCACGAGCAGTACTTC
>NA|TRBD1|TRBJ2-1|TRBV20-1
CSAIQGAAYNEQFF
TGCAGTGCAATACAGGGGGCTGCCTACAATGAGCAGTTCTTC
>few|TRBD2|TRBJ2-5|TRBV7-9
CASSLPAGGQETQYF
TGTGCCAGCAGCTTACCAGCGGGAGGGCAAGAGACCCAGTACTTC
>many|NA|TRBJ2-3|TRBV5-1
CASSLGSSTDTQYF
TGCGCCAGCAGCTTGGGGTCTAGCACAGATACGCAGTATTTT
>few|NA|TRBJ2-4|TRBV12-3/TRBV12-4
CASSFVGVAKNIQYF
TGTGCCAGCAGTTTCGTCGGGGTAGCCAAAAACATTCAGTACTTC
>NA|NA|TRBJ1-2|TRBV12-3/TRBV12-4
CASSLQRRGGYTF
TGTGCCAGCAGCCTCCAACGGAGGGGCGGCTACACCTTC
>NA|NA|TRBJ2-1|TRBV20-1
CSARDLEGLYEQFF
TGCAGTGCTAGAGATCTTGAAGGGCTCTATGAGCAGTTCTTC
>few|NA|TRBJ2-7|TRBV18
CASSPIGWAYEQYF
TGTGCCAGCTCACCAATAGGCTGGGCATACGAGCAGTACTTC
>NA|NA|TRBJ2-7|TRBV24-1
CATSDLFRGSNEQYF
TGTGCCACCAGTGATTTGTTCAGGGGAAGCAATGAGCAGTACTTC
>NA|NA|TRBJ2-5|TRBV4-3
CASSRSWAPKETQYF
TGCGCCAGCAGCCGCAGTTGGGCCCCCAAAGAGACCCAGTACTTC
>NA|TRBD2|TRBJ2-2|TRBV7-2
CASRAEQRLAGWTGELFF
TGTGCCAGCCGCGCCGAACAAAGACTAGCGGGGTGGACCGGGGAGCTGTTTTTT
>NA|NA|TRBJ1-2|TRBV7-3
CASSPRSGREGYTF
TGTGCCAGCAGCCCGCGGTCAGGCAGAGAGGGCTACACCTTC
>few|NA|TRBJ2-3|TRBV3-1
CASSQLDTQYF
TGTGCCAGCAGCCAATTAGATACGCAGTATTTT
>NA|TRBD2|TRBJ2-3|TRBV12-3/TRBV12-4
CASSFREGGKREYF
TGTGCCAGCAGTTTCAGGGAGGGAGGGAAACGGGAGTATTTT
>once|NA|TRBJ1-4|TRBV20-1
CSANGGSGVLFF
TGCAGTGCTAACGGGGGCTCGGGAGTACTGTTTTTT
>few|NA|TRBJ1-2|TRBV7-9
CASSQRGAETNYGYTF
TGTGCCAGCAGCCAAAGGGGAGCAGAAACTAACTATGGCTACACCTTC
>NA|TRBD1|TRBJ2-1|TRBV20-1
CSPGGAGPSYNEQFF
TGCTCCCCAGGGGGTGCAGGTCCATCCTACAATGAGCAGTTCTTC
>few|TRBD2|TRBJ2-1|TRBV27
CASALAGGPYEQFF
TGTGCCAGCGCTCTAGCGGGGGGGCCCTATGAGCAGTTCTTC
>few|TRBD2|TRBJ2-3|TRBV6-2/TRBV6-3
CASSDIAGAFTDTQYF
TGTGCCAGCAGCGACATAGCGGGGGCCTTCACAGATACGCAGTATTTT
>few|TRBD1|TRBJ2-1|TRBV20-1
CSARDARTGIGNEQFF
TGCAGTGCTAGAGATGCCCGGACAGGTATAGGAAATGAGCAGTTCTTC
>NA|NA|TRBJ1-1|TRBV3-1
CASSQEGSELTGTEAFF
TGTGCCAGCAGCCAAGAGGGAAGCGAGCTCACGGGCACTGAAGCTTTCTTT
>NA|NA|TRBJ1-6|TRBV3-1
CASSQAGSYNSPLHF
TGTGCCAGCAGCCAGGCGGGATCCTATAATTCACCCCTCCACTTT
>NA|TRBD1|TRBJ2-4|TRBV7-2
CASSPRQGASLLQYF
TGTGCCAGCAGCCCACGACAGGGGGCCTCACTGCTTCAGTACTTC
>few|TRBD1|TRBJ1-2|TRBV7-9
CASSFGGQVGYTF
TGTGCCAGCAGCTTTGGGGGACAGGTCGGCTACACCTTC
>few|NA|TRBJ2-1|TRBV7-2
CASRRGGGLYNEQFF
TGTGCCAGCCGGCGCGGGGGCGGGTTGTACAATGAGCAGTTCTTC